The rows below give T cell receptor beta chains drawn from one sample of a study of blood T cell repertoires in COVID-19. Some clones are missing from TCRdb's copy, which holds only in-frame ones; the method was immunoSEQ multiplex PCR. This table has some 120,000 clones, roughly 85% appearing once. Sequenced input: peripheral blood. These receptors all come from a human donor in a cohort sampled during active COVID-19. The CDR3 runs from the conserved cysteine through the conserved F or W. The size field is filled for only some rows; it gives once, few, many or a size class.

CDR3aa | v_gene | abundance
CASSITRTGGNYGYTF | TRBV19 | few
CSVGLAVSTDTQYF | TRBV29-1 | .
CASSNSGGARETQYF | TRBV7-2 | .
CATSSERGLGYTF | TRBV15 | .
CASSPSSTGLSTEAFF | TRBV7-2 | .
CASSHRDRASYSNQPQHF | TRBV28 | .
CATSRDWAGPEQYF | TRBV15 | few
CASRSSGAPNTEAFF | TRBV27 | few
CAWSVQERQNGYTF | TRBV30 | .
CASSLGEGANYGYTF | TRBV11-2 | few
CASSQSAGSNEQFF | TRBV18 | .
CATSKIQGYGYTF | TRBV12-3/TRBV12-4 | .
CASSIRGLGGYEQYF | TRBV5-6 | .
CATRGDYWSSGNTIYF | TRBV15 | .
CASSLGGSASSYNEQFF | TRBV7-2 | .
CASSRDRVGGYTF | TRBV7-9 | .
CASSPDRAALRGNQPQHF | TRBV2 | once
CSVEDRRRFEAFF | TRBV29-1 | .
CASSYPGGRGTGELFF | TRBV28 | many
CASSQEYRQGVSKAFF | TRBV4-2 | few
CAWSPQGDSPLHF | TRBV30 | .
CASSQTGTGGNGYTF | TRBV4-3 | .
CASRPGLETQYF | TRBV28 | once
CASSPSGLAGERQYF | TRBV6-2/TRBV6-3 | .
CASSHWTGVTEAFF | TRBV3-1/TRBV3-2 | .
CASSLGGKGYEQYF | TRBV5-4 | .
CASSKKQGSETQYF | TRBV28 | .
CASSRLRTGRTKNIQYF | TRBV4-1 | .
CSVGRQNTEAFF | TRBV29-1 | .
CASSLEGTSGYEQYF | TRBV7-2 | .
CASSSPTGDPSYEQYF | TRBV28 | .
CASSQTVLRGPNQPQHF | TRBV4-1 | many
CAWIQGRGYGYTF | TRBV30 | few
CASRASGQGIVLTF | TRBV19 | .
CASSSRLNEKLFF | TRBV7-8 | .
CASRRGGRNYGYTF | TRBV7-2 | .
CASSLFSPAYNEQFF | TRBV5-6 | once
CASSPGTGEKLFF | TRBV18 | .
CASSPPVGVRNTIYF | TRBV18 | few
CASSLERAANEQFF | TRBV11-2 | .